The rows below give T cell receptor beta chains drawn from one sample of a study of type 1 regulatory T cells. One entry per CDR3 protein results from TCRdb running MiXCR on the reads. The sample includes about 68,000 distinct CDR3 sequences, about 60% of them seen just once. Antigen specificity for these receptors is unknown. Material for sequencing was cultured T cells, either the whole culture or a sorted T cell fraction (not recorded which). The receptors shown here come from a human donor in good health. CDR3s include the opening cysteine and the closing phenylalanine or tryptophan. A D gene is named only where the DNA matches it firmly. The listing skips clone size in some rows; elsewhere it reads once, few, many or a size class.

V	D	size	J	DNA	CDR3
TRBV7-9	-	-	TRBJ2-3	TGTGCCAGCAGCTTAGAAGGTTGGAGGGGGAGCCTCAGGGGAGATACGCAGTATTTT	CASSLEGWRGSLRGDTQYF
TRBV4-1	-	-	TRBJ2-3	TGCGCCAGCAGCCAAGATATGACAGATACGCAGTATTTT	CASSQDMTDTQYF
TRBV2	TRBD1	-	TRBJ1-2	TGTGCCAGCAGTGCGGGACAGGAGAACTATGGCTACACCTTC	CASSAGQENYGYTF
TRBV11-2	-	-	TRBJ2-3	TGTGCCAGCACCCGGACCGGCACAGATACGCAGTATTTT	CASTRTGTDTQYF
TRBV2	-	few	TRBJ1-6	TGTGCCAGCAGTGAAGCCAGGGAGTCACCCCTCCACTTT	CASSEARESPLHF
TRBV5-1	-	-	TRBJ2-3	TGCGCCAGCAGCTTGGGGGACCTCAGATCCCATAGCACAGATACGCAGTATTTT	CASSLGDLRSHSTDTQYF
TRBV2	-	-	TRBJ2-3	TGTGCCAGCACCCTCAGCGGGGATACGCAGTATTTT	CASTLSGDTQYF
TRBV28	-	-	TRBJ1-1	TGTGCCAGCAGTTTCCTCACTGAAGCTTTCTTT	CASSFLTEAFF
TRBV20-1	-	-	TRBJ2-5	TGCAGTGCTAGTAGGGGCAGACTAAAAGAGACCCAGTACTTC	CSASRGRLKETQYF
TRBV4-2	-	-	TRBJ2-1	TGTGCCAGCAGCCAAAACACCCTAACAACGTACAATGAGCAGTTCTTC	CASSQNTLTTYNEQFF
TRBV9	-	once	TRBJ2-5	TGTGCCAGCAGCGTCCTTCCCCTGGAGACCCAGTACTTC	CASSVLPLETQYF
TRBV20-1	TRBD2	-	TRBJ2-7	TGCAGTGCTAGACTCGAGCGGGACTCCTACGAGCAGTACTTC	CSARLERDSYEQYF
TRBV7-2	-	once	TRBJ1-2	TGTGCCAGCAGCCGAGGTGGGGGCATAGACTATGGCTACACCTTC	CASSRGGGIDYGYTF
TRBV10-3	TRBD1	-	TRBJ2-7	TGTGCCATCAGTGATGTCGGGGACAGCAGCTCCTACGAGCAGTACTTC	CAISDVGDSSSYEQYF
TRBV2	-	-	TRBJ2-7	TGTGCCAGCAGTAACCCGGGACTGGGGACCTACGAGCAGTACTTC	CASSNPGLGTYEQYF
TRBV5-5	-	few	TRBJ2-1	TGTGCCAGCAGCTTGACAGACCAAAGAACCAATGAGCAGTTCTTC	CASSLTDQRTNEQFF
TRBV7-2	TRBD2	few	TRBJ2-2	TGTGCCAGCAGCATGTCGGGAGGCCACACCGGGGAGCTGTTTTTT	CASSMSGGHTGELFF
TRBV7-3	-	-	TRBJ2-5	TGTGCCAGCAGCGCCGGACAGAAAGAGACCCAGTACTTC	CASSAGQKETQYF
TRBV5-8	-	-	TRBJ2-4	TGTGCCAGCAGCTTGATGAAGATTCTAAACATTCAGTACTTC	CASSLMKILNIQYF
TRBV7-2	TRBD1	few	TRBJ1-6	TGTGCCAGCAGCACCAGACAGGGGTCCGGTTCACCCCTCCACTTT	CASSTRQGSGSPLHF
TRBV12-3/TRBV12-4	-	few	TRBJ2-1	TGTGCCAGCAGTTCCCAACTAGTTTATGAGCAGTTCTTC	CASSSQLVYEQFF
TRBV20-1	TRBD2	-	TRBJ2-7	TGCAGTGCTAAATTCTGGACTAGCGGGTACGAGCAGTACTTC	CSAKFWTSGYEQYF
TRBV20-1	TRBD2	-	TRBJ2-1	TGCAGTGTTACAGCGGGAAACTACAATGAGCAGTTCTTC	CSVTAGNYNEQFF
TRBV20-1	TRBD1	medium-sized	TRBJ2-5	TGCAGTGCAAACAGGGGTCTGCGAGAGACCCAGTACTTC	CSANRGLRETQYF
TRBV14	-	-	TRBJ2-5	TGTGCCAGCAGCCACTTACCGCGGGATGTGGAGACCCAGTACTTC	CASSHLPRDVETQYF
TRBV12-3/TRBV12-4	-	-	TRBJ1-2	TGTGCCAGCAGTTCACAGGGAATTTATGGCTACACCTTC	CASSSQGIYGYTF
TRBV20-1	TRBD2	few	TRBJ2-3	TGCAGTTTAGCGGGAGGGGGGTCGAATACGCAGTATTTT	CSLAGGGSNTQYF
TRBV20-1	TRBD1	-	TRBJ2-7	TGCAGTGCTAGGAGTGGGACAGGGAGGTACGAGCAGTACTTC	CSARSGTGRYEQYF
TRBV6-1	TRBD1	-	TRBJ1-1	TGTGCCAGCAGTGGACAGGGCAGGGGCACTGAAGCTTTCTTT	CASSGQGRGTEAFF
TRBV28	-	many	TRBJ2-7	TGTGCCAGCAGTTTTGCACCTGTCTACGAGCAGTACTTC	CASSFAPVYEQYF
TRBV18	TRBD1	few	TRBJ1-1	TGTGCCAGCTCACCACAACAGGGGGCGTCGAACACTGAAGCTTTCTTT	CASSPQQGASNTEAFF
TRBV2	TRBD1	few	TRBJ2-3	TGTGCCAGCAGTGAGACAGGGCCCACAGATACGCAGTATTTT	CASSETGPTDTQYF
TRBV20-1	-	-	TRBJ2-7	TGCAGTGCCACCCCTGGGGGGTTGTACGAGCAGTACTTC	CSATPGGLYEQYF
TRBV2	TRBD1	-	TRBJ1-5	TGTGCCAGCAGCATGACAGGGTTCAGCAATCAGCCCCAGCATTTT	CASSMTGFSNQPQHF
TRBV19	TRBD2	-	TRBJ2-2	TGTGCCAGTAGTAGTTCTCTAGCGGGATACACCGGGGAGCTGTTTTTT	CASSSSLAGYTGELFF
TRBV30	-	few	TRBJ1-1	TGTGCCTGGGCCAAAGGGGGGATCGCAAACACTGAAGCTTTCTTT	CAWAKGGIANTEAFF
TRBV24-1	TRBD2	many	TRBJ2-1	TGTGCCACCAGTGCCCCTAGCGGGAGTTACAATGAGCAGTTCTTC	CATSAPSGSYNEQFF
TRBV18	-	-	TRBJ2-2	TGTGCCAGCTCAAACCGGGACGTTCGGCAAATTGCGAACACCGGGGAGCTGTTTTTT	CASSNRDVRQIANTGELFF
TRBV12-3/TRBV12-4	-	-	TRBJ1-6	TGTGCCAGCAGTTTATGGTACGGATCGAATTCACCCCTCCACTTT	CASSLWYGSNSPLHF
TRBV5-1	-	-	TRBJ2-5	TGCGCCAGCAGCTTCAGGGACGGAGAGACCCAGTACTTC	CASSFRDGETQYF
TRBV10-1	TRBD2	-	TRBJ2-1	TGCGCCAGCAGCGGACTAGGGAGTTCCGATGAGCAGTTCTTC	CASSGLGSSDEQFF
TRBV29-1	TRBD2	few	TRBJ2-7	TGCAGCGTTGTTCCTAGCGGGAGTTACGAGCAGTACTTC	CSVVPSGSYEQYF
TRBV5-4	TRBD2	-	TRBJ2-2	TGTGCCAGCAGCCGACTAGCGGCGAACACCGGGGAGCTGTTTTTT	CASSRLAANTGELFF
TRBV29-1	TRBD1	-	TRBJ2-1	TGCAGCGTTTACCAAGACCAGGGGGCTAACAATGAGCAGTTCTTC	CSVYQDQGANNEQFF
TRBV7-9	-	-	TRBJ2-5	TGTGCCAGCAGCGATACATCGTACCAAGAGACCCAGTACTTC	CASSDTSYQETQYF
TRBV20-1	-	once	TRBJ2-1	TGCAGTGCTAGATTCGGTATGAACGGTGAGCAGTTCTTC	CSARFGMNGEQFF
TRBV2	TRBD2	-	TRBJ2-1	TGTGCCAGCAGTGAACTAGCGGGAGTTGGTGAGCAGTTCTTC	CASSELAGVGEQFF